These 30 T cell receptor beta chains came from one sample sequenced in a study of blood T cell repertoires in COVID-19. Sequencing was performed with immunoSEQ multiplex PCR; in TCRdb, only in-frame clones are kept and a portion is missing. The sample yields roughly 45,000 clones, over 75% seen once. The sequenced sample consisted of peripheral blood. The receptors were gathered from a woman aged 60 to 75 with acute or convalescent COVID-19.

The V call is TRBV10-1, the J call TRBJ2-2; TRBD2 matches 12 bases. V gave up 5 bases and J gave up 1 base; unmatched junction bases: 2. The CDR3 covers 16 residues. The germline CDR1 and CDR2 sequences are WNHNN and SYGVQD (reference sequence). This chain's CDR3 is CASSRTSGMNTGELFF. CDR3 DNA sequence: TGCGCCAGCAGTCGGACTAGCGGGATGAACACCGGGGAGCTGTTTTTT.

The genes are TRBV4-3 and TRBJ1-3, with TRBD1 as a possible D gene (6 bases). From germline, CDR1 is LGHNA and CDR2 YSLEER. Trimming cost V 5 bases and J 0 bases, with 20 bases left between them. CDR3 length equals 18 residues. The DNA of the CDR3 is TGCGCCAGCAGCAGGGCAGGGGCCCCCTTAGCCTCTGGAAACACCATATATTTT. As protein: CASSRAGAPLASGNTIYF.

The chain couples TRBV18 to TRBJ2-1; perhaps TRBD1 as D (8 bases). Trimming removed 4 bases at V and 9 bases at J, with 19 bases between. The CDR3 spans 15 residues. The germline gives CDR1 KGHSH, CDR2 LQKENI. This chain's CDR3 is CASSLGQGGDGEQFF. The CDR3 coding sequence is TGTGCCAGCTCACTTGGACAGGGAGGGGATGGTGAGCAGTTCTTC.

The chain joins TRBV19 to TRBJ2-2; 15 bases are shared with TRBD2. The germline gives CDR1 LNHDA, CDR2 SQIVND (reference sequence). This CDR3 has 18 residues. Trimming cost V 5 bases and J 5 bases; bases outside gene matches: 9. CDR3 region: CASSAGLAGGVRTGELFF. CDR3 sequence (DNA): TGTGCCAGTAGTGCGGGACTAGCGGGGGGAGTTCGAACCGGGGAGCTGTTTTTT.

This chain joins TRBV12-3 or TRBV12-4 and TRBJ2-7, with 7 bases fitting TRBD1. The trim removed 5 bases at V and 4 bases at J, leaving 5 bases unmatched. The CDR3 has 13 residues. CDR3 sequence (DNA): TGTGCCAGCAGTCCCCGGGACAGTTACGAGCAGTACTTC. It specifies CASSPRDSYEQYF.

The gene calls are TRBV18 and TRBJ2-7; 10 nucleotides match TRBD2. Germline assignment: CDR1 KGHSH and CDR2 LQKENI. The J segment lost 4 bases and the V segment lost 3 bases, leaving 6 bases of the junction unmatched. CDR3 length equals 15 residues. CDR3 sequence: CASSPDGLAVYEQYF. CDR3 bases: TGTGCCAGCTCACCTGACGGACTAGCGGTTTACGAGCAGTACTTC.

The chain combines TRBV14 with TRBJ2-1, with a tentative D call TRBD2 (5 bases). Trimming removed 4 bases from V and 2 bases from J, with 15 bases in between. Per germline, CDR1 SGHDN and CDR2 FVKESK. The CDR3 length is 16 residues. The CDR3 DNA follows: TGTGCCAGCAGCCGACGACTGCTAGCAACCTACAATGAGCAGTTCTTC. Protein: CASSRRLLATYNEQFF.

The genes are TRBV27 and TRBJ1-1; D is ambiguous. The CDR3 has 13 residues. From germline, CDR1 is MNHEY and CDR2 SMNVEV (reference sequence). V was shortened by 0 bases and J by 3 bases, with 5 bases between the two germline ends. CDR3 nucleotide sequence: TGTGCCAGCAGTTTATCCGGGGACACTGAAGCTTTCTTT. Translation gives CASSLSGDTEAFF.

The rearrangement links TRBV19 to TRBJ2-7; 7 bases are shared with TRBD1. The length of the CDR3 is 15 residues. Germline V CDR1 and CDR2: LNHDA, SQIVND (reference sequence). Trimming at V came to 1 base and at J to 1 base, leaving 4 bases not matched to a gene. The CDR3 DNA is TGTGCCAGTAGTATAGGCACAGGGGAATCCTACGAGCAGTACTTC. Protein product: CASSIGTGESYEQYF.

The chain carries TRBV7-8 and TRBJ1-1; 7 nucleotides agree with TRBD1. Germline CDR1 reads SGHVS; CDR2 reads FQNEAQ. The CDR3 totals 14 residues. V shed 1 base and J 6 bases; nucleotides not matched to a gene: 5. CDR3 loop: CASSLEGAGPEAFF. Written as DNA, the CDR3 is TGTGCCAGCAGCTTAGAGGGGGCAGGGCCTGAAGCTTTCTTT.

The V gene is TRBV3-1 (or the pseudogene TRBV3-2), the J gene TRBJ1-6; D possibly corresponds to TRBD1 (5 bases). This CDR3 spans 15 amino acids. The V end lost 4 bases, the J end lost 7 bases, and 14 bases lay between the germline ends. Germline CDR1 reads LGHDT; CDR2 reads YNNKEL (reference sequence). CDR3 region: CASSLGGEGNSPLHF. CDR3 sequence (DNA): TGTGCCAGCAGCCTTGGGGGGGAGGGGAATTCACCCCTCCACTTT.

The chain uses TRBV5-4 and TRBJ2-2; tentatively, D is TRBD2 (6 bases). Trimming shortened V by 1 base and J by 0 bases, and 7 bases separated the two germline ends. Germline V lookup: CDR1 SGHNT, CDR2 YYREEE (reference sequence). The CDR3 is 15 amino acids. As DNA, the CDR3 is TGTGCCAGCAGCTTGTCGGGGGCGAACACCGGGGAGCTGTTTTTT. It translates to CASSLSGANTGELFF.

V is TRBV11-2 and J is TRBJ2-7; D is uncertain. Trimming left V 4 bases short and J 4 bases short, with 5 bases between. This CDR3 is 11 amino acids long. CDR1 SGHAT and CDR2 FQNNGV come from the germline V gene. Here the CDR3 DNA reads TGTGCCAGCAGCTCCAATTACGAGCAGTACTTC. It codes for CASSSNYEQYF.

The gene calls are TRBV7-2 and TRBJ2-5; 8 bases align to TRBD2. The V gene's germline CDR1 is SGHTA and CDR2 FQGNSA. The V and J ends lost 2 bases and 1 base, in that order; junction bases with no gene match: 3. The CDR3 totals 15 residues. The CDR3 coding sequence is TGTGCCAGCAGCTTATTAGCGGGGAGCCAAGAGACCCAGTACTTC. It translates to CASSLLAGSQETQYF.

The J gene is TRBJ2-7, the V gene TRBV11-3; D is possibly TRBD1 (6 bases). Germline V gene sequence: CDR1 SGHNT, CDR2 YENEEA. V was shortened by 5 bases and J by 3 bases, with 20 bases between the two germline ends. The CDR3 runs to 16 residues. CDR3 in amino acids: CASSPNGTPVFYEQYF. As DNA, the CDR3 is TGTGCCAGCAGCCCGAATGGGACACCGGTGTTCTACGAGCAGTACTTC. Together with reference TRBV11-3 and TRBJ2-7, the CDR3 gives the full variable domain: EAGVVQSPRYKIIEKKQPVAFWCNPISGHNTLYWYLQNLGQGPELLIRYENEEAVDDSQLPKDRFSAERLKGVDSTLKIQPAELGDSAVYLCASSPNGTPVFYEQYFGPGTRLTVT.

The DNA of the CDR3 is TGTGCCAGCACCAATCCCGGAGACGCAGAGCAGTACTTC. It encodes CASTNPGDAEQYF. This chain uses TRBV7-8 with TRBJ2-7; the D is unclear. The V end was cut by 7 bases, the J end by 7 bases, with 17 bases between. Germline-derived CDR1 and CDR2 are SGHVS and FQNEAQ. This CDR3 spans 13 amino acids.

This clone was seen only once. The V and J genes are TRBV29-1 and TRBJ1-2; D unclear. CDR3 length: 10 residues. Germline CDR1 is SQVTM and CDR2 is ANQGSEA. Trimming shortened V by 6 bases and J by 4 bases, and 6 bases separated the two germline ends. CDR3 protein: CSVASYGYTF. The CDR3 nucleotides read TGCAGCGTCGCCAGCTATGGCTACACCTTC.

The J gene is TRBJ1-1, the V gene TRBV19; D is unclear. V lost 0 bases to trimming and J lost 1 base, with 12 bases between them. The CDR3 is 16 amino acids. The germline gives CDR1 LNHDA, CDR2 SQIVND (reference sequence). CDR3 sequence reads: CASSIDLAQQNTEAFF. The CDR3 DNA reads as TGTGCCAGTAGTATAGATCTGGCACAGCAGAACACTGAAGCTTTCTTT.

The chain joins TRBV7-9 to TRBJ2-7; D may be TRBD2 (5 bases). Germline loops: CDR1 SEHNR, CDR2 FQNEAQ (reference sequence). This CDR3 has 12 amino acids. Between the trimmed V and J ends, which lost 5 bases and 12 bases, there was a span of 17 bases. This chain's CDR3 is CASSRPWGDPYF. The DNA for the CDR3 is TGTGCCAGCAGCCGGCCATGGGGAGATCCGTACTTC.

This clone was counted only a few times. CDR3 in DNA: TGTGCCACCAGCGGATCGCGCGGAGACACCATATATTTT. Protein product: CATSGSRGDTIYF. The chain joins TRBV15 to TRBJ1-3; no clear D gene. V was clipped by 5 bases and J by 8 bases, with 13 bases between them. The germline CDR1 and CDR2 sequences are LNHNV and YYDKDF (reference sequence). The CDR3 consists of 13 residues.

The J gene is TRBJ2-1, the V gene TRBV10-3; 10 bases are a match to TRBD1. Germline CDR1 reads ENHRY; CDR2 reads SYGVKD. V lost 5 bases, J lost 7 bases, and 5 bases stayed unmatched. This CDR3 has 14 residues. The CDR3 reads CAISLTGGENEQFF. CDR3 coding DNA: TGTGCCATCAGTTTGACAGGGGGCGAGAATGAGCAGTTCTTC.

The rearrangement joins TRBV3-1 (or the pseudogene TRBV3-2) to TRBJ1-6, with unresolved D. The length of the CDR3 is 15 residues. The V gene lost 1 base and the J gene lost 7 bases, with 11 bases spanning the gap. Looked up from germline, CDR1 is LGHDT and CDR2 is YNNKEL (reference sequence). The chain's CDR3 is CASSQGSLANSPLHF. The CDR3 DNA reads as TGTGCCAGCAGCCAAGGCTCCTTGGCCAATTCACCCCTCCACTTT.

This clone was detected a few times. The chain joins TRBV3-1 (or the pseudogene TRBV3-2) to TRBJ2-3; tentative D call: TRBD2 (5 bases). The CDR3 totals 15 residues. Between the trimmed V and J ends, which lost 2 bases and 1 base, there was a span of 10 bases. Germline V lookup: CDR1 LGHDT, CDR2 YNNKEL (reference sequence). Here the CDR3 reads CASSQQDSRTDTQYF. CDR3 DNA: TGTGCCAGCAGCCAACAGGACTCGCGCACAGATACGCAGTATTTT.

The chain employs TRBV19 and TRBJ1-5; tentatively, D is TRBD1 (6 bases). Looked up from germline, CDR1 is LNHDA and CDR2 is SQIVND (reference sequence). The CDR3 spans 14 residues. The V and J ends lost 3 bases and 3 bases respectively, with 9 bases between them. CDR3 loop: CASSIQGNNQPQHF. CDR3 sequence (DNA): TGTGCCAGTAGTATCCAGGGGAACAATCAGCCCCAGCATTTT. The full variable domain, rest sourced from reference TRBV19 and TRBJ1-5, is DGGITQSPKYLFRKEGQNVTLSCEQNLNHDAMYWYRQDPGQGLRLIYYSQIVNDFQKGDIAEGYSVSREKKESFPLTVTSAQKNPTAFYLCASSIQGNNQPQHFGDGTRLSIL.

The CDR3 region is CASTPGEHYYEQYF. The CDR3 region has the DNA TGTGCCAGCACCCCGGGAGAACATTACTACGAGCAGTACTTC. V gene TRBV3-1 (or the pseudogene TRBV3-2) combines with J gene TRBJ2-7, with a weak D call TRBD2 (6 bases). The CDR3 contains 14 residues. Germline loops: CDR1 LGHDT, CDR2 YNNKEL (reference sequence). Trimming removed 7 bases at V and 3 bases at J, with 16 bases between.

The J gene is TRBJ1-4, the V gene TRBV5-1, with 9 bases matching TRBD1. CDR1 is SGHRS and CDR2 is YFSETQ in the germline V gene. This CDR3 has 17 residues. With V trimmed by 0 bases and J by 6 bases, 9 bases remained unmatched. The CDR3 nucleotides read TGCGCCAGCAGCTTGGAGCGGGACAGGGAAGCCGATGAAAAACTGTTTTTT. It specifies CASSLERDREADEKLFF.

This sequence joins TRBV11-2 and TRBJ2-3; a possible D gene is TRBD2 (6 bases). The CDR3 loop spans 17 amino acids. Germline-derived CDR1 and CDR2 are SGHAT and FQNNGV. Trimming removed 2 bases at V and 5 bases at J, with 20 bases between. The CDR3 reads CASSLLLGGTAGDTQYF. The CDR3 nucleotides are TGTGCCAGCAGCTTACTCCTTGGAGGGACCGCGGGAGATACGCAGTATTTT.

The chain recombines TRBV5-4 with TRBJ2-1; weak D call: TRBD1 (7 bases). In germline, CDR1 is SGHNT, CDR2 YYREEE (reference sequence). Deletions cut 3 bases from V and 8 bases from J, with 18 bases between. The CDR3 is made up of 15 amino acids. The CDR3 sequence is CASSSQVGRGDEQFF. The CDR3 bases are TGTGCCAGCAGCTCCCAAGTGGGCAGGGGGGATGAGCAGTTCTTC.

This clone is a singleton in its sample. This CDR3 is CASSYSRRLADTYEQYF. The CDR3 nucleotides are TGTGCCAGCAGTTACTCCCGTCGACTAGCGGATACCTACGAGCAGTACTTC. The chain has TRBV6-2 or TRBV6-3 and TRBJ2-7, with 9 bases that match TRBD2. After removal of 0 bases from V and 2 bases from J, the junction contained 8 bases not matched to a gene. The CDR3 runs to 17 residues. Germline V gene data show CDR1 as MNHEY and CDR2 as SVGEGT.

The rearrangement links TRBV18 to TRBJ2-7; D remains ambiguous. Germline lookup yields CDR1 KGHSH and CDR2 LQKENI. The CDR3 has 14 residues. Trimming left V 6 bases short and J 5 bases short, with 17 bases between. CDR3 protein: CASSSAVSKDEQYF. The CDR3 nucleotides read TGTGCCAGCTCCTCCGCGGTTTCGAAGGACGAGCAGTACTTC.